This T cell receptor beta chain was sequenced for a study of vaccination effects on CD4 cells after COVID-19 (dated by TCRdb to between 2021 and 2024). Looking at the study overall: Participants received two doses of either the BNT162b2 or the mRNA-1273 mRNA SARS-CoV-2 vaccine. The study compared SARS-CoV-2 spike-specific CD4+ TCR repertoires before and after mRNA vaccination in COVID-19 convalescent patients and infection-naive vaccine recipients. The Oncomine TCR Beta short-read assay on an Illumina iSeq 100 was used to sequence cultures from other donors in the study. A total of 9 to 11 COVID-19 convalescent patients and a handful of SARS-CoV-2-naive healthy vaccine recipients were included in the full study. Paper-wide results and their limitations: Both infection-induced and vaccine-induced clones contracted markedly at late post-vaccination timepoints, which is consistent with waning T cell responses. Among healthy vaccine recipients, nearly all vaccine-induced clones were SARS-CoV-2 mono-reactive, and just 1 of 255 was cross-reactive with common cold coronaviruses. Limitations of the study were the small number of convalescent patients and the absence of early post-infection timepoints.

To prepare the library, the immunoSEQ multiplex PCR assay was applied. TCR beta CDR3 sequencing was performed on DNA from the cultured, isolated CD4+ T cells. Per the authors' processing: Non-productive TCR sequences were discarded, and reads were trimmed to the CDR3 region, with only CDR3s of 7 or more amino acids retained. Antigen-specific clonotypes were identified with the MANAFEST web app by comparing expansion in peptide wells against reference cultures. Positive clones required FDR<0.05 expansion versus reference and all other wells, odds ratio above 5, and frequency above 0.1% in two replicate wells. Cross-reactive clonotypes were defined as significantly expanded in SARS-CoV-2 spike wells and in at least one common cold coronavirus spike condition. Using the stringdist R package, CDR3 similarity was measured by Levenshtein distance, and unrooted trees were constructed with ape in R 3.6.1. TCRdb's version of the immuneACCESS table is confined to in-frame rearrangements and falls short of the full clone set. An unresolved V gene accounts for under half of the shortfall where checked; the remainder is of unknown origin. V and J calls plus clone size are reproduced from that table; the DNA served to infer D and trimming. This sample comprises about 27,000 clones, 55% to 75% of them detected only once. 8% to 11% of the sample belongs to the ten largest clones.

This clone was counted once. Its antigen is still unknown. Per-base quality was not reported, and no clone a single base away is much larger than it. V and J are truncated by 0 bases and 9 bases respectively, leaving an intervening sequence of 15 bases. The CDR3 has 15 amino acids, counting the end cysteine and phenylalanine. Only CDR3 DNA is held: 45 bases, read in frame from base 1. CDR1 and CDR2, per the germline V gene, are LGHNT and FRNRAP. In the ViraFEST assay, PBMC were stimulated with viral peptide pools, and antigen-specific CD4+ T cell clonotypes were then identified by expansion using TCR sequencing. After less than 13 days of culture, CD4+ T cells were isolated with the EasySep CD4+ T cell isolation kit. None of the healthy vaccine recipients had a prior SARS-CoV-2 infection, which was confirmed by nucleocapsid antibody tests that came back negative both before and after vaccination. Each well held 2 million to 2.5 million PBMC cultured in IMDM containing about 5.4% human AB serum, around 10 IU/ml IL-2 and gentamicin, along with about 9.5 ug/ml peptides. On days 3 and 7, half of the culture medium was replaced with fresh IL-2-containing medium. Unless otherwise noted, each peptide stimulation condition was cultured in triplicate wells. Using Ficoll-Paque Plus gradient centrifugation, PBMC were separated from whole blood and then either used fresh or cryopreserved at -140C. The spike proteins of SARS-CoV-2 and of the common cold coronaviruses HCoV-NL63, HCoV-OC43 and HCoV-229E were spanned by overlapping peptide pools. The QIAamp micro DNA kit was used to extract genomic DNA from the cultured CD4+ T cells.

This material consisted of CD4+ T cells from PBMCs cultured with SARS-CoV-2 spike peptides, taken before COVID-19 vaccination. Reading the label with the study, this specimen's cell subset or site is: SARS-CoV-2 spike overlapping peptide pool stimulation. The chain was built from TRBV12-5 and TRBJ1-3; TRBD1 is a possible D gene, resting on 5 matching bases. This TCR was sampled from a human donor who received a COVID-19 vaccine. CDR3 region: CASGLVLQGLGTIYF. The DNA sequence is given as TGTGCTAGTGGTTTGGTATTGCAGGGATTGGGCACCATATATTTT.